The 10 T cell receptor beta chains reported below all come from one sample, sequenced in a study of blood T cell repertoires in COVID-19 (dated by TCRdb to the early 2020s). Libraries came from the immunoSEQ multiplex PCR assay. Sourced from immuneACCESS, this table was stored by TCRdb with only in-frame sequences that have V and J called. A share of the clones is absent; for the studies checked, an unresolved V gene accounts for under half, and the remainder has no known explanation. The sample table contains more than 200,000 clones; only one count was recorded for more than 85% of them. The ten biggest clones cover approximately 1.6% of the sample. Sequenced: PBMCs or T cells enriched from blood (not recorded which). These receptors all come from a woman between 45 and 60 years old who had recovered from COVID-19.

The chain combines TRBV6-5 with TRBJ1-3, with 9 bases fitting TRBD1. CDR1 and CDR2 (germline): MNHEY, SVGAGI. The CDR3 length is 15 residues. The V segment lost 4 bases and the J segment 2 bases; nucleotides outside the gene matches: 3. This chain's CDR3 is CASSWGQGAGNTIYF. For the CDR3, the DNA is TGTGCCAGCAGTTGGGGACAGGGCGCTGGAAACACCATATATTTT.

The chain carries TRBV27 and TRBJ2-7; D gene ambiguous. V was clipped by 8 bases and J by 5 bases, with 22 bases between them. Per germline, CDR1 MNHEY and CDR2 SMNVEV (reference sequence). CDR3 length: 15 residues. The CDR3 is CASLRAPGSLDEQYF. CDR3 nucleotides: TGTGCCAGCCTTCGAGCCCCGGGTTCGCTGGACGAGCAGTACTTC.

This clone was recorded a few times. The chain has TRBV5-1 and TRBJ2-2; 9 nucleotides align to TRBD1. The CDR3 sequence is 14 residues long. The germline gives CDR1 SGHRS, CDR2 YFSETQ. With 7 bases clipped from V and 6 bases from J, the junction kept 7 bases outside the gene matches. The CDR3 DNA sequence: TGCGCCAGCTGGGACAGGGAGGTGGCCGGGGAGCTGTTTTTT. It translates to CASWDREVAGELFF.

The rearrangement links TRBV3-1 (or the pseudogene TRBV3-2) to TRBJ1-2, with TRBD1 as a possible D gene (6 bases). Trimming pared 1 base from V and 2 bases from J, leaving 11 bases between. Germline lookup yields CDR1 LGHDT and CDR2 YNNKEL (reference sequence). There are 15 residues in the CDR3. Here the CDR3 reads CASSQAYRANYGYTF. The CDR3 bases are TGTGCCAGCAGCCAAGCGTACAGGGCAAACTATGGCTACACCTTC.

V gene TRBV11-3 combines with J gene TRBJ2-3, with a tentative D call TRBD1 (6 bases). Trimming took off 5 bases at V and 0 bases at J, with 9 bases between the two ends. Per the germline V gene, CDR1 is SGHNT and CDR2 is YENEEA. The CDR3 covers 14 residues. The CDR3 reads CASSQGRSTDTQYF. The CDR3 nucleotides read TGTGCCAGCAGCCAGGGGCGCAGCACAGATACGCAGTATTTT.

The chain recombines TRBV3-1 (or the pseudogene TRBV3-2) with TRBJ1-6, with D possibly being TRBD1 (5 bases). In germline, CDR1 is LGHDT, CDR2 YNNKEL (reference sequence). This CDR3 has 14 amino acids. V lost 1 base, J lost 9 bases, and 10 bases lay in between. This CDR3 is CASSQGRVISPLHF. The CDR3 DNA reads TGTGCCAGCAGCCAAGGCAGGGTCATTTCACCCCTCCACTTT.

V and J are TRBV5-1 and TRBJ2-1, with TRBD2 matching over 9 bases. The CDR3 consists of 16 residues. CDR1 and CDR2 from the germline V gene are SGHRS and YFSETQ. Trimming at V came to 4 bases and at J to 2 bases, leaving 7 bases not matched to a gene. Written as DNA, the CDR3 is TGCGCCAGCAGCGTTTTTAGCGGGAGTCCCTACAATGAGCAGTTCTTC. Encoded protein: CASSVFSGSPYNEQFF.

The chain uses TRBV21-1 and TRBJ2-5; whether TRBD2, the table's D call, matches the DNA was not checked. TRBV21-1 is a listed pseudogene. The CDR3 has 17 amino acids. The CDR3 spells CASSDRSYSGIKETQYF. The CDR3 bases are TGTGCCAGCAGTGATCGGAGCTATAGCGGGATAAAAGAGACCCAGTACTTC.

This chain links TRBV25-1 with TRBJ1-1; no clear D gene. CDR1 is MGHDK, CDR2 SYGVNS, per germline. The CDR3 has 18 residues. With 1 base removed from V and 0 bases from J, the gap between germline ends came to 18 bases. CDR3 nucleotides: TGTGCCAGCAGTGAATCCCGATTATATACCCCTATGAACACTGAAGCTTTCTTT. Residues: CASSESRLYTPMNTEAFF.

The chain recombines TRBV27 with TRBJ2-5; perhaps TRBD2 as D (6 bases). The CDR3 extends over 13 amino acids. From germline, CDR1 is MNHEY and CDR2 SMNVEV (reference sequence). The germline V and J ends were trimmed by 5 bases and 6 bases, with 13 bases remaining between them. CDR3 region: CASSPIGGKTQYF. CDR3 nucleotide sequence: TGTGCCAGCAGTCCTATTGGAGGGAAGACCCAGTACTTC.